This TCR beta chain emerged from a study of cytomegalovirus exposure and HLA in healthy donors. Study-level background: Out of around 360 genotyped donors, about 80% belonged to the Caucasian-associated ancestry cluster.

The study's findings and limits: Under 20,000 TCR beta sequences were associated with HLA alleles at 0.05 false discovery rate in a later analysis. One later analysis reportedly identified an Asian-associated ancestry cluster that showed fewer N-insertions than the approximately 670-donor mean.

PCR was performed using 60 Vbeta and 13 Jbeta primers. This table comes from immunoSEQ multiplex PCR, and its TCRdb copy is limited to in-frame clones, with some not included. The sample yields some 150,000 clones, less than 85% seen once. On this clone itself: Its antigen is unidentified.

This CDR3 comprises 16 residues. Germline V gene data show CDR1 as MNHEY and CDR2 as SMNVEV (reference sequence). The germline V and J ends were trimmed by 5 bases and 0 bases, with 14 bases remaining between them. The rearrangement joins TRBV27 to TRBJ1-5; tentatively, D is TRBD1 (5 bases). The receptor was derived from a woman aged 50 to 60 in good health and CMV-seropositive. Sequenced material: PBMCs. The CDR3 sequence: CASSRRSGDSNQPQHF. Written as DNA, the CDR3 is TGTGCCAGCAGTAGGAGATCGGGGGATAGCAATCAGCCCCAGCATTTT.